These T cell receptor beta chains were read from a single sample in a study of blood T cell repertoires in COVID-19. Sequencing was performed with immunoSEQ multiplex PCR; in TCRdb, only in-frame clones are kept and a portion is missing. The table includes hundreds of thousands of clones, around 86% detected once. The sample consisted of PBMCs or T cells enriched from blood (not recorded which). Receptor source: a woman between 50 and 59 years old who had recovered from COVID-19. Both conserved end residues are part of each CDR3. The D gene is left open where the match is weak. The size field is filled for only some rows; it gives once, few, many or a size class.

TRBD2	TRBV3-1/TRBV3-2	TRBJ2-5	.	TGTGCCAGCAGCCAAGAAGGGACTAGCGGGTACCAAGAGACCCAGTACTTC	CASSQEGTSGYQETQYF
.	TRBV12-2	TRBJ2-6	.	TGTGCAAGTCGCTTGGGAGTGATGACCTCTGGGGCCAACGTCCTGACTTTC	CASRLGVMTSGANVLTF
.	TRBV27	TRBJ2-1	.	TGTGCCAGCAGTGTCAGGGGGGATGAGCAGTTCTTC	CASSVRGDEQFF
TRBD2	TRBV7-2	TRBJ2-5	.	TGTGCCAGCGCGGGAGCCGGTGAGACCCAGTACTTC	CASAGAGETQYF
.	TRBV7-9	TRBJ1-1	.	TGTGCCAGCAGCTTGTCCGGGATCGCTGAAGCTTTCTTT	CASSLSGIAEAFF
TRBD2	TRBV5-1	TRBJ2-7	.	TGCGCCAGCAGCTCGGGGACTAGTAGTAACCTCGACCTCTACGAGCAGTACTTC	CASSSGTSSNLDLYEQYF
.	TRBV28	TRBJ2-5	.	TGTGCCAGCAGCAGAGGGGGAAAAGAGACCCAGTACTTC	CASSRGGKETQYF
.	TRBV27	TRBJ1-6	.	TGTGCCAGCAGTTTGAAGGGGGAAACCGTTAATTCACCCCTCCACTTT	CASSLKGETVNSPLHF
TRBD2	TRBV6-6	TRBJ2-3	.	TGTGCCAGCAGTTACCCTAGCGGGAGGGCCACAGATACGCAGTATTTT	CASSYPSGRATDTQYF
.	TRBV2	TRBJ1-6	.	TGTGCCAGCAGAGTGGGAGGCACGGGCTCCTATAATTCACCCCTCCACTTT	CASRVGGTGSYNSPLHF
TRBD2	TRBV7-2	TRBJ2-5	few	TGTGCCAGCAGCTCGTGGACTAGCGAAGAGACCCAGTACTTC	CASSSWTSEETQYF
.	TRBV11-2	TRBJ2-7	.	TGTGCCAGCAGCTTACTCGGCGAGCAGTACTTC	CASSLLGEQYF
.	TRBV30	TRBJ2-3	.	TGTGCCTGGAGTGTAGAGGGTGGGATCTCCACAGATACGCAGTATTTT	CAWSVEGGISTDTQYF
.	TRBV4-3	TRBJ2-7	.	TGCGCCAGCAGCCAAGATGTATTTGGGGCTAGCGCTGGGTACGAGCAGTACTTC	CASSQDVFGASAGYEQYF
TRBD1	TRBV5-1	TRBJ1-1	.	TGCGCCAGCAGCCCTATTGCCGGGACAGGGCACACTGAAGCTTTCTTT	CASSPIAGTGHTEAFF
.	TRBV19	TRBJ1-2	.	TGTGCCAGCTCGACTGGGGGGGCCGACTATGGCTACACCTTC	CASSTGGADYGYTF
TRBD1	TRBV11-2	TRBJ1-4	.	TGTGCCAGCAGCTTAGGGACAGGAGTTAATGAAAAACTGTTTTTT	CASSLGTGVNEKLFF
TRBD1	TRBV19	TRBJ2-5	.	TGTGCCAGTAGTATAGGTCAGGGGGTCGGAGAGACCCAGTACTTC	CASSIGQGVGETQYF
TRBD2	TRBV11-2	TRBJ2-1	.	TGTGCCAGCAGGCTAGCGGGAGTCTACAATGAGCAGTTCTTC	CASRLAGVYNEQFF
TRBD1	TRBV30	TRBJ2-5	.	TGTGCCTGGAGTGAAGGACAGGGTGGGGAGACCCAGTACTTC	CAWSEGQGGETQYF
.	TRBV4-1	TRBJ2-7	.	TGCGCCAGCAGCCAAGAACCGACGGGACAACCCGGGTACGAGCAGTACTTC	CASSQEPTGQPGYEQYF
.	TRBV11-2	TRBJ2-1	.	TGTGCCAGCAGCTACGAGGGCAATGAGCAGTTCTTC	CASSYEGNEQFF
TRBD1	TRBV5-1	TRBJ2-2	.	TGCGCCAGCAGCACTCCGGGACAGGGGGCCGGGGAGCTGTTTTTT	CASSTPGQGAGELFF
.	TRBV4-2	TRBJ1-1	.	TGTGCCAGCAGCCAAGAAGGTAGCCCGAACACTGAAGCTTTCTTT	CASSQEGSPNTEAFF
TRBD2	TRBV3-1/TRBV3-2	TRBJ2-5	once	TGTGCCAGCAGCCAAGGCGGGAGGATGGAGACCCAGTACTTC	CASSQGGRMETQYF
.	TRBV5-1	TRBJ1-3	.	TGCGCCAGCAGCTTCTTAGGGGATATCGATGGAAACACCATATATTTT	CASSFLGDIDGNTIYF
.	TRBV28	TRBJ1-2	.	TGTGCCAGCAAGGGAGGCTATGGCTACACCTTC	CASKGGYGYTF
.	TRBV18	TRBJ1-2	.	TGTGCCAGCTCACCAGTCGCCGCCGCGGGGCGTGGCTACACCTTC	CASSPVAAAGRGYTF
.	TRBV11-2	TRBJ1-2	.	TGTGCCAGCAGCTTAGCCTCGGGAGGGACCTATGGCTACACCTTC	CASSLASGGTYGYTF
.	TRBV11-3	TRBJ2-7	.	TGTGCCAGCAGCTTAGGCGGGACAGCCTACGAGCAGTACTTC	CASSLGGTAYEQYF
.	TRBV12-3/TRBV12-4	TRBJ1-4	.	TGTGCCAGCAGTATAGGGAGCGGGGAAAAACTGTTTTTT	CASSIGSGEKLFF
.	TRBV9	TRBJ2-2	.	TGTGCCAGCAGCGTAGGGCTTAATTTGGACAGAAACACCGGGGAGCTGTTTTTT	CASSVGLNLDRNTGELFF
.	TRBV19	TRBJ1-1	.	TGTGCCAGTAGTAGAGGCCCCAAACTGGGGAACACTGAAGCTTTCTTT	CASSRGPKLGNTEAFF
.	TRBV10-3	TRBJ2-7	.	TGTGCCATCAGTGAGGTTAGCGGCTACTACGAGCAGTACTTC	CAISEVSGYYEQYF
.	TRBV5-1	TRBJ1-2	once	TGCGCCAGCAGCTTGGGTCCCCAGGGGAACTACACCTTC	CASSLGPQGNYTF
.	TRBV5-1	TRBJ1-2	few	TGCGCCAGCAGCACCGAACAAAGTTCAGGGTATGGCTACACCTTC	CASSTEQSSGYGYTF
.	TRBV18	TRBJ1-1	few	TGTGCCAGCAGATCGGACAGGAACACTGAAGCTTTCTTT	CASRSDRNTEAFF
TRBD2	TRBV19	TRBJ2-5	.	TGTGCCAGTAGTCTCAACTCACTAGCGGGAGCAGAGACCCAGTACTTC	CASSLNSLAGAETQYF
.	TRBV15	TRBJ1-3	.	TGTGCCACCAGCAGAGATCACCCAGGGGCTGGAAACACCATATATTTT	CATSRDHPGAGNTIYF
.	TRBV29-1	TRBJ2-1	.	TGCAGCGTTGAATTTTGGCAGAACAATGAGCAGTTCTTC	CSVEFWQNNEQFF
TRBD1	TRBV3-1/TRBV3-2	TRBJ1-5	.	TGTGCCAGCAGCCAACAGACAGGGGATCAGCCCCAGCATTTT	CASSQQTGDQPQHF
.	TRBV30	TRBJ2-7	once	TGTGCCTGGAGTGTAAATAGTGGAGATGGGCAGTACTTC	CAWSVNSGDGQYF